Listed here are 2 T cell receptor beta chains from one sample, sequenced in a study of blood T cell repertoires in COVID-19. The repertoire was sequenced with immunoSEQ multiplex PCR; TCRdb's copy has only in-frame clones and lacks some. The repertoire has 380,000 or so clones, about 86% of them found once; the top ten carry 7.1%. Sequenced: peripheral blood. The receptors here all came from a woman in her sixties with COVID-19, enrolled during active disease.

The chain has TRBV10-1 and TRBJ1-1; 7 nucleotides line up with TRBD1. Unmatched junction bases numbered 3, after V lost 6 bases and J lost 5 bases. The V gene's germline CDR1 is WNHNN and CDR2 SYGVQD (reference sequence). The CDR3 runs 12 residues. The CDR3 DNA is TGCGCCAGCAGCGCGGACAGGACTGAAGCTTTCTTT. It translates to CASSADRTEAFF.

This clone was recorded once. The J gene is TRBJ2-3, the V gene TRBV2; TRBD2 matches at 11 bases. This CDR3 is built from 16 residues. Per germline, CDR1 SNHLY and CDR2 FYNNEI. The junction had 7 bases not matched to a gene; V was cut back by 4 bases and J by 4 bases. CDR3 protein: CASSANSGGAADTQYF. The CDR3 DNA sequence: TGTGCCAGCAGTGCCAATAGCGGGGGGGCCGCAGATACGCAGTATTTT.